This T cell receptor (beta chain) was recorded in a study of lymphopenia after photon versus proton radiotherapy. Generated by immunoSEQ multiplex PCR, the TCRdb table keeps only in-frame clones and is missing some. The sample includes around 20,000 clones, about 89% of them seen just once. About this clone: Its matching antigen is unknown.

Findings and limits, study-wide: Photon-treated patients lost naive T cells and TCR diversity; proton-treated stayed stable. Larger post-nadir TCR diversity loss correlated inversely with survival in deceased patients. Oligoclonal CD8+ Temra expansion after nadir drove photon patients' diversity drop.

The material sequenced was peripheral blood, taken from a patient treated with photon-based radiotherapy. This TCR was recovered from a man in his 60s with pancreatic cancer.

DNA for the CDR3: TGTGCCAGCAGCCCGACTAGCGGGGGGGCCTACAATGAGCAGTTCTTC. It specifies CASSPTSGGAYNEQFF. V usage is TRBV9 and J usage is TRBJ2-1, with 14 bases matching TRBD2. The length of the CDR3 is 16 residues. Unmatched junction bases numbered 2, after V lost 4 bases and J lost 2 bases. Germline loops: CDR1 SGDLS, CDR2 YYNGEE. Full variable domain (outside the CDR3, taken from reference TRBV9 and TRBJ2-1): DSGVTQTPKHLITATGQRVTLRCSPRSGDLSVYWYQQSLDQGLQFLIQYYNGEERAKGNILERFSAQQFPDLHSELNLSSLELGDSALYFCASSPTSGGAYNEQFFGPGTRLTVL.